This TCR beta chain was identified in a study of blood T cell repertoires in COVID-19. Study members were between about 18 and 90 years old and lived in fewer than 30 US regions. Profiling relied on immunoSEQ multiplex PCR, and the TCRdb table lists in-frame clones only, not all of them. The sample records 250,000 to 300,000 clones, around 84% being singletons. Germline V CDR1 and CDR2: SGHVS, FQNEAQ. The CDR3 runs to 15 residues. The ends lost 6 bases at V and 6 bases at J; junction bases unmatched: 11. Sequencing was done on a sample of PBMCs or T cells enriched from blood (not recorded which). This sequence originates from a man younger than 45 with acute COVID-19. The chain employs TRBV7-8 and TRBJ2-3; TRBD2 matches at 8 bases. The CDR3 loop reads CASRRTSGGGDTQYF. The CDR3 nucleotides are TGTGCCAGCAGACGTACTAGCGGAGGTGGGGATACGCAGTATTTT.